This TCR beta chain originates from a study of shared clonotypes between healthy human individuals. Whole-study findings and limits: At large depth, rarefaction still showed sorted-subset sequencing to be incomplete.

On this clone: Antigen specificity is unknown.

The table came from immunoSEQ multiplex PCR; TCRdb's copy has only in-frame clones and leaves some out. The sample has about 2.1 million clones; 80% to 95% are singletons. CD45RO-negative, CCR7-positively selected cells formed the naive CD8 fraction, excluding terminally differentiated effector memory CD45RA+ cells. The receptor's source is a man aged 18 to 29 in good health. Some clones in this sample may be carry-over from other donors' samples. Sequenced sample: naive CD8+ T cells from PBMCs.

For the CDR3, the DNA is TGTGCCAGCAGTCCCTCCCTCGGGACTCTGCCCTACGAGCAGTACTTC. This translates into CASSPSLGTLPYEQYF. This chain uses TRBV27 with TRBJ2-7; D is possibly TRBD2 (6 bases). Per the germline V gene, CDR1 is MNHEY and CDR2 is SMNVEV (reference sequence). The CDR3 runs 16 residues. V gave up 5 bases and J gave up 2 bases, with 19 bases separating them.